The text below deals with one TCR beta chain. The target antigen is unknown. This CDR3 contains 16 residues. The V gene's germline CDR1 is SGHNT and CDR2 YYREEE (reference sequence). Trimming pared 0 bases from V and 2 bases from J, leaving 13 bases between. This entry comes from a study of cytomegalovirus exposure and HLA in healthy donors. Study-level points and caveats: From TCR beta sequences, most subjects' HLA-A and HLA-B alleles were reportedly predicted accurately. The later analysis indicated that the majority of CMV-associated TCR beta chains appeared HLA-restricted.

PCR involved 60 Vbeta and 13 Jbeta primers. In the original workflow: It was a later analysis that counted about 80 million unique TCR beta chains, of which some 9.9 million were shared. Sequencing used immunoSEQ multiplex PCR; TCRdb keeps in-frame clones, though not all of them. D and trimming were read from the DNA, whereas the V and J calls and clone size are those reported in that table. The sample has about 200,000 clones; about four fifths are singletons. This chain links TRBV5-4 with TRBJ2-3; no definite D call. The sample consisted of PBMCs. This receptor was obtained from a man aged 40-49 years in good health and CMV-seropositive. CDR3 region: CASSLGLGGDTDTQYF. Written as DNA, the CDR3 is TGTGCCAGCAGCTTGGGTCTAGGCGGAGACACAGATACGCAGTATTTT.